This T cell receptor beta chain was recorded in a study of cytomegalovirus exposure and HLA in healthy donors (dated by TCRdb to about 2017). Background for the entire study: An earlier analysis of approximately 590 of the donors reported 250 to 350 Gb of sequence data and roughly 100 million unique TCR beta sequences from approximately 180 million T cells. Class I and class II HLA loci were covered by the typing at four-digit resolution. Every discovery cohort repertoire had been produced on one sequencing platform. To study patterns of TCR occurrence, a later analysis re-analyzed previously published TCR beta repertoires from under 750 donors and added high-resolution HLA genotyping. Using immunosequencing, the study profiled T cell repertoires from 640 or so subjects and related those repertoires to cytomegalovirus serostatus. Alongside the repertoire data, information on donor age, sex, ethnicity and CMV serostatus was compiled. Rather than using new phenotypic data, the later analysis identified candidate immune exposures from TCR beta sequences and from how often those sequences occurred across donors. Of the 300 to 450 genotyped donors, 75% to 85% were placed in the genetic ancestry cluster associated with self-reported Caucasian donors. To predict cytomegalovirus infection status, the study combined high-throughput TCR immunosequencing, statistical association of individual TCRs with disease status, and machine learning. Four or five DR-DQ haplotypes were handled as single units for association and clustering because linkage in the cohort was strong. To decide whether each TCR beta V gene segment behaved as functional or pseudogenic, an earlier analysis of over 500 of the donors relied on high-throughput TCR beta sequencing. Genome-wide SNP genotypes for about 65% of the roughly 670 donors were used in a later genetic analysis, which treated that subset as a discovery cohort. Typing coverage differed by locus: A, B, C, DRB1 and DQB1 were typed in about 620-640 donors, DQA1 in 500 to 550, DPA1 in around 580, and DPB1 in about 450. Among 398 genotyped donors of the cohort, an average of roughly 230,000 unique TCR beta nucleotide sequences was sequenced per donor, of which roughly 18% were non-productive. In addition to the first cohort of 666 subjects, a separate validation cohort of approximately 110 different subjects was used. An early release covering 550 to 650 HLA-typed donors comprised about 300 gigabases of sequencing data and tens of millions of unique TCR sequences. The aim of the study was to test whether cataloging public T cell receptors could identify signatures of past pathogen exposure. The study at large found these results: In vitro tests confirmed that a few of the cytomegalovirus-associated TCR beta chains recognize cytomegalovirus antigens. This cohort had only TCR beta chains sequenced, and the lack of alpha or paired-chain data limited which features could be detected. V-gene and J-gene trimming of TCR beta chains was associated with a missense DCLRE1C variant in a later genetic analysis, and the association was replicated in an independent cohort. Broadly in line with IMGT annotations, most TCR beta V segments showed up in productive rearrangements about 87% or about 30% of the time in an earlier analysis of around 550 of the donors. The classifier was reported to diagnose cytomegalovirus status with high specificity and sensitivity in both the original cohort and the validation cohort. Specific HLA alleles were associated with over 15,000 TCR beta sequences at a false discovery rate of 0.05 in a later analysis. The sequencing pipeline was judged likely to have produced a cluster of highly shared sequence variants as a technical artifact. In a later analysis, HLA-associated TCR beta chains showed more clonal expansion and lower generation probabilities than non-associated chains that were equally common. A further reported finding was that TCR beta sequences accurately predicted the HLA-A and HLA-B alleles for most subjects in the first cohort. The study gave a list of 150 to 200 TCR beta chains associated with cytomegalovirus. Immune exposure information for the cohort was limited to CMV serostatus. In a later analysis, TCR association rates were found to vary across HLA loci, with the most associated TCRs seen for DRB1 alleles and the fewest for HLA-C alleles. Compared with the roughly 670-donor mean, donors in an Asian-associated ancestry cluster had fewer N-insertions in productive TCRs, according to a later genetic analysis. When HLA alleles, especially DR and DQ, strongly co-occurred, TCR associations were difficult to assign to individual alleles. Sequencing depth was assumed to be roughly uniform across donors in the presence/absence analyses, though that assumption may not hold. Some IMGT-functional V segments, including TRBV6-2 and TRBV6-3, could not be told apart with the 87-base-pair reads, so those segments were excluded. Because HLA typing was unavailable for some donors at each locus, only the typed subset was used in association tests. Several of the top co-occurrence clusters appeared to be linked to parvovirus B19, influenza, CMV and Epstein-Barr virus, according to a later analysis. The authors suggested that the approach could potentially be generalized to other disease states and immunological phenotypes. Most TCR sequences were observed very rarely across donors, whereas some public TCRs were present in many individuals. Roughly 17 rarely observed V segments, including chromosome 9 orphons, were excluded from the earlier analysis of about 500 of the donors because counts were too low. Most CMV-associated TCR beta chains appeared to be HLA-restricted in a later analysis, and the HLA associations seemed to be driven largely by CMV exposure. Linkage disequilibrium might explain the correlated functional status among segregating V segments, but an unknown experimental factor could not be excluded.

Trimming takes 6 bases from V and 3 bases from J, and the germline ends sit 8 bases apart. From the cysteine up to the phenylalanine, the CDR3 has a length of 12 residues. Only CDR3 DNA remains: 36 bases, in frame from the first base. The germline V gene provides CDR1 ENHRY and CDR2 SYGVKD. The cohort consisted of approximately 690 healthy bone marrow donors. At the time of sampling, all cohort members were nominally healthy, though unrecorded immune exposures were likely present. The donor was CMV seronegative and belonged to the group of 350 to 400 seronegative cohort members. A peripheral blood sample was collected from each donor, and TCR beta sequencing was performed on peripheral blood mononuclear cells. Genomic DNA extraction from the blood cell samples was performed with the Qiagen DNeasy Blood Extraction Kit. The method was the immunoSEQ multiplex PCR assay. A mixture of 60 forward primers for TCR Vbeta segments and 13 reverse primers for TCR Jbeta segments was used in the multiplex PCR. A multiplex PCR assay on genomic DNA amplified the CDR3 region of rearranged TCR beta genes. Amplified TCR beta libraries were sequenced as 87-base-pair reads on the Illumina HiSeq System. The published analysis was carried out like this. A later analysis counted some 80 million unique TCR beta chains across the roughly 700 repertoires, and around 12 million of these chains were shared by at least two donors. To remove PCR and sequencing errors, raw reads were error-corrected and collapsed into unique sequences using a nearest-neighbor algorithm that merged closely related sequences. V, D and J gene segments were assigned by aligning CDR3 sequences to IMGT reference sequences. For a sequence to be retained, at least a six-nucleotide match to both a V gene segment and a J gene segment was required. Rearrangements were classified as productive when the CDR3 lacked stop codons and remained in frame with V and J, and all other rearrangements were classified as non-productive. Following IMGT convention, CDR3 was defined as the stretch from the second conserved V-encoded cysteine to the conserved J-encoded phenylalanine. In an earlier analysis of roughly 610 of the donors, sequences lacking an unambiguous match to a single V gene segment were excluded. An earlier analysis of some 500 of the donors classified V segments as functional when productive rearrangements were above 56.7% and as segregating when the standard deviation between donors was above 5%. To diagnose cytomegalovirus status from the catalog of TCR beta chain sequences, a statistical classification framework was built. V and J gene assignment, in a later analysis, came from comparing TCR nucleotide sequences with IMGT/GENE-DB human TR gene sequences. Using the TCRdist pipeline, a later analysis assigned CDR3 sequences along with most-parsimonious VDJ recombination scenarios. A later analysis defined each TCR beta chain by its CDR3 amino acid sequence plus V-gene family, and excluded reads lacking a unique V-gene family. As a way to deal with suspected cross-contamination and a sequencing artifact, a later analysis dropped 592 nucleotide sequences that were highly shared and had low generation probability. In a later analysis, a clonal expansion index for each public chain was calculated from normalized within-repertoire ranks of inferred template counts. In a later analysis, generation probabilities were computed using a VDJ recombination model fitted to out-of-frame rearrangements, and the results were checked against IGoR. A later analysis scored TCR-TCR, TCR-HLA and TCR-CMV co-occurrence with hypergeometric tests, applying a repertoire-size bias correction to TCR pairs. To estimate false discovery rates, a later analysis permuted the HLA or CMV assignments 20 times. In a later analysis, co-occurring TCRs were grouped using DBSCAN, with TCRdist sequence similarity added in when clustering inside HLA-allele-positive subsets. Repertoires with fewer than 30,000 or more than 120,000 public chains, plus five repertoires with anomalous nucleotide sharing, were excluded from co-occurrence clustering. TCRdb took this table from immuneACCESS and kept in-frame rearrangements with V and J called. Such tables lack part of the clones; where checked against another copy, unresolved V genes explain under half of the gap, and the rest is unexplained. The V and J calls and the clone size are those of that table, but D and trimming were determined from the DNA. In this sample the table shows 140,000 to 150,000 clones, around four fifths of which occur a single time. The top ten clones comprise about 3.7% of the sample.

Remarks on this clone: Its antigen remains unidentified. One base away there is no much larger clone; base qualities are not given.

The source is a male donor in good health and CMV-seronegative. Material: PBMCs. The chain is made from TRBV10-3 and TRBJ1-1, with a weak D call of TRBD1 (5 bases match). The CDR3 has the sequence CAIRGRDTEAFF. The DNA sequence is TGTGCCATCAGGGGCAGGGACACTGAAGCTTTCTTT.